This TCR beta chain was identified in a study of cytomegalovirus exposure and HLA in healthy donors (dated by TCRdb to the late 2010s). Describing the broader study: In an earlier analysis of roughly 590 of the donors, around 290 Gb of sequence data and approximately 120 million unique TCR beta sequences from about 190 million T cells were reported. An early release that covered about 600 HLA-typed donors contained approximately 300 gigabases of sequencing data and roughly 84 million unique TCR sequences. The genetic ancestry cluster associated with self-reported Caucasian donors included around 76% of the approximately 410 genotyped donors. The study aimed to test whether cataloging public T cell receptors could reveal signatures of past pathogen exposure. The study used immunosequencing to profile the T cell repertoires of around 600 subjects and linked those repertoires to cytomegalovirus serostatus. A separate validation cohort of 100 to 150 different subjects was used in addition to the 666-subject first cohort. To predict cytomegalovirus infection status, the study combined high-throughput TCR immunosequencing, statistical association of individual TCRs with disease status, and machine learning. To study patterns of TCR occurrence, a later analysis re-analyzed previously published TCR beta repertoires from several hundred donors and added high-resolution HLA genotyping. Rather than using new phenotypic data, the later analysis identified candidate immune exposures from TCR beta sequences and from how often those sequences occurred across donors. An earlier analysis of approximately 640 of the donors applied high-throughput TCR beta sequencing to assess whether each TCR beta V gene segment acted as functional or pseudogenic. Alongside the repertoire data, information on donor age, sex, ethnicity and CMV serostatus was compiled. A later genetic analysis took genome-wide SNP genotypes for about 60% of the roughly 670 donors and used that subset as a discovery cohort. Every repertoire in the discovery cohort had been generated on one and the same sequencing platform. Both class I and class II loci were covered by HLA typing, at four-digit resolution. Typing coverage differed by locus: A, B, C, DRB1 and DQB1 were typed in roughly 620-630 donors, DQA1 in 500 to 550, DPA1 in over 600, and DPB1 in roughly 470. Several DR-DQ haplotypes were treated as single units for association and clustering because of strong linkage in the cohort. Among 300 to 500 genotyped donors of the cohort, an average of around 220,000 unique TCR beta nucleotide sequences was sequenced per donor, of which 15% to 20% were non-productive. Study-wide conclusions, independent of this receptor: Compared with equally common non-associated chains, HLA-associated TCR beta chains in a later analysis were more clonally expanded and had lower generation probabilities. Correlated functional status among segregating V segments might reflect linkage disequilibrium, but an unknown experimental factor could not be ruled out. The classifier was reported to diagnose cytomegalovirus status with high specificity and sensitivity in both the original cohort and the validation cohort. A cluster of highly shared sequence variants was judged likely to be a technical artifact of the sequencing pipeline. A further reported finding was that TCR beta sequences accurately predicted the HLA-A and HLA-B alleles for most subjects in the first cohort. Several of the top co-occurrence clusters appeared to be linked to parvovirus B19, influenza, CMV and Epstein-Barr virus, according to a later analysis. Presence/absence analyses assumed roughly uniform sequencing depth across donors, an assumption that may not hold. Most CMV-associated TCR beta chains appeared to be HLA-restricted in a later analysis, and the HLA associations seemed to be driven largely by CMV exposure. A later analysis associated 16,951 TCR beta sequences with specific HLA alleles at a false discovery rate of 0.05. For the cohort, immune exposure information was limited to CMV serostatus. An association between a missense DCLRE1C variant and V-gene and J-gene trimming of TCR beta chains was found in a later genetic analysis and replicated in an independent cohort. In the study, about 150 TCR beta chains were listed as associated with cytomegalovirus. A few of the identified cytomegalovirus-associated TCR beta chains were confirmed in vitro to be specific for cytomegalovirus antigens. In an earlier analysis of 587 of the donors, most TCR beta V segments appeared in productive rearrangements about 90% or about 30% of the time, broadly matching IMGT annotations. In a later analysis, the rate of TCR association differed among HLA loci, with DRB1 alleles having the most associated TCRs and HLA-C alleles having the fewest. Assigning TCR associations to individual alleles was difficult when HLA alleles, especially DR and DQ, strongly co-occurred. In this cohort, only TCR beta chains were sequenced, and detectable features were limited by the absence of alpha or paired-chain data. Some IMGT-functional V segments, including TRBV6-2 and TRBV6-3, could not be told apart with the 87-base-pair reads, so those segments were excluded. Compared with the 666-donor mean, donors in an Asian-associated ancestry cluster had fewer N-insertions in productive TCRs, according to a later genetic analysis. Because some donors lacked HLA typing at each locus, the association tests relied only on the typed subset. The authors suggested that the approach could potentially be generalized to other disease states and immunological phenotypes. Most TCR sequences were seen in very few donors, while some public TCRs were found in many individuals. Because counts were too low, roughly 16 rarely observed V segments, including chromosome 9 orphons, were excluded from the earlier analysis of around 590 of the donors.

On this clone itself: The target of this receptor is not known.

The protocol used for the library was the immunoSEQ multiplex PCR assay. The multiplex PCR relied on a mix of 60 forward primers for TCR Vbeta segments and 13 reverse primers for TCR Jbeta segments. The CDR3 region of rearranged TCR beta genes was amplified from genomic DNA with a multiplex PCR assay. The amplified TCR beta libraries were sequenced on the Illumina HiSeq System as 87-base-pair reads. As for how the authors treated the data: A later analysis tallied around 80 million unique TCR beta chains across the 660 or so repertoires, and about 12 million of those chains were shared by two or more donors. Raw reads were error-corrected and collapsed into unique sequences by a nearest-neighbor algorithm in which closely related sequences were merged to remove PCR and sequencing errors. To assign V, D and J gene segments, CDR3 sequences were aligned to IMGT reference sequences. For a sequence to be retained, a match of at least six nucleotides to both a V gene segment and a J gene segment was required. Rearrangements were called productive when the CDR3 lacked stop codons and stayed in frame with V and J; all others were non-productive. CDR3 was defined by IMGT convention, running from the second conserved V-encoded cysteine to the conserved J-encoded phenylalanine. Sequences without an unambiguous match to a single V gene segment were excluded from the earlier analysis of almost 600 of the donors. In an earlier analysis of around 600 of the donors, V segments were called functional above 56.7% productive rearrangements and were called segregating when the between-donor standard deviation exceeded 5%. A statistical classification framework was built for diagnosing cytomegalovirus status from the catalog of TCR beta chain sequences. A later analysis assigned V and J genes by comparing TCR nucleotide sequences with IMGT/GENE-DB human TR gene sequences. In a later analysis, CDR3 sequences and most-parsimonious VDJ recombination scenarios were assigned using the TCRdist pipeline. In a later analysis, every TCR beta chain was defined by the combination of its CDR3 amino acid sequence and its V-gene family, and reads without a unique V-gene family were dropped. To address suspected cross-contamination and a sequencing artifact, a later analysis removed approximately 600 highly shared, low-generation-probability nucleotide sequences. A later analysis calculated a clonal expansion index for each public chain from normalized within-repertoire ranks of inferred template counts. Generation probabilities in a later analysis came from a VDJ recombination model fitted to out-of-frame rearrangements, and those results were checked against IGoR. Hypergeometric tests were used in a later analysis to score TCR-TCR, TCR-HLA and TCR-CMV co-occurrence, with a repertoire-size bias correction applied to the TCR pairs. To estimate false discovery rates, a later analysis permuted the HLA or CMV assignments 20 times. In a later analysis, co-occurring TCRs were grouped using DBSCAN, with TCRdist sequence similarity added in when clustering inside HLA-allele-positive subsets. Repertoires with fewer than 30,000 or more than 120,000 public chains, plus five repertoires with anomalous nucleotide sharing, were excluded from co-occurrence clustering. Imported from immuneACCESS, the table was reduced by TCRdb to in-frame sequences with V and J called. These copies leave out some clones; in studies compared against another copy, an unresolved V gene accounts for under half, and the cause of the remainder is not known. V and J calls and clone size are copied from that table; D and trimming were computed from the DNA. The table of this sample itemizes about 190,000 clones. Of the sample, approximately 6.4% falls within the top ten clones.

A distance of 10 bases separates the germline ends of V and J, which lose 7 bases and 3 bases respectively. CDR1 LNHDA and CDR2 SQIVND are derived from the germline V gene (reference sequence). Counted from cysteine to phenylalanine, this CDR3 has 14 amino acids. Of the read, only the CDR3 DNA is kept; its 42 bases are in frame from base 1. In total, roughly 710 healthy bone marrow donors made up the cohort. All cohort members were sampled while nominally healthy, although unrecorded immune exposures were likely present. The donor was CMV seronegative and was included in the group of a few hundred seronegative cohort members. Each donor provided a peripheral blood sample, and peripheral blood mononuclear cells were used for TCR beta sequencing. Genomic DNA was extracted from the blood cell samples with the Qiagen DNeasy Blood Extraction Kit.

The clonotype originates from a man aged 30-40 years in good health and CMV-seronegative. This chain joins TRBV19 to TRBJ1-6, with TRBD1 perhaps the D gene, on 5 matching bases. What was sequenced was PBMCs. The CDR3 is CASTWGGYNSPLHF. The nucleotide sequence reads TGTGCCAGTACCTGGGGGGGCTATAATTCACCCCTCCACTTT.